Below are 2 T cell receptor beta chains sequenced from a single sample in a study of cytomegalovirus exposure and HLA in healthy donors. The study ran its PCR with 60 Vbeta and 13 Jbeta primers. Assay: immunoSEQ multiplex PCR; the TCRdb copy retains only in-frame clones and omits some. The sample has hundreds of thousands of clones, around 65% seen once. Sequenced: PBMCs. Every receptor here comes from a female donor in good health and CMV-seronegative.

The chain couples TRBV2 to TRBJ1-1, with D perhaps TRBD1 (6 bases). V was clipped by 4 bases and J by 1 base, with 13 bases between them. This CDR3 contains 15 residues. From germline, CDR1 is SNHLY and CDR2 FYNNEI. The CDR3 spells CASSAKGDANTEAFF. In nucleotides, the CDR3 is TGTGCCAGCAGTGCGAAGGGGGATGCGAACACTGAAGCTTTCTTT.

The V and J genes are TRBV5-6 and TRBJ2-2; D is unclear. The germline V gene encodes CDR1 SGHDT and CDR2 YYEEEE. The CDR3 runs 12 residues. V lost 4 bases and J 6 bases, leaving 7 bases between the germline ends. CDR3 nucleotides: TGTGCCAGCAGCCCCCCCGCCGGGGAGCTGTTTTTT. Protein product: CASSPPAGELFF. The entire variable domain, with the rest obtained from reference TRBV5-6 and TRBJ2-2, is as follows: DAGVTQSPTHLIKTRGQQVTLRCSPKSGHDTVSWYQQALGQGPQFIFQYYEEEERQRGNFPDRFSGHQFPNYSSELNVNALLLGDSALYLCASSPPAGELFFGEGSRLTVL.